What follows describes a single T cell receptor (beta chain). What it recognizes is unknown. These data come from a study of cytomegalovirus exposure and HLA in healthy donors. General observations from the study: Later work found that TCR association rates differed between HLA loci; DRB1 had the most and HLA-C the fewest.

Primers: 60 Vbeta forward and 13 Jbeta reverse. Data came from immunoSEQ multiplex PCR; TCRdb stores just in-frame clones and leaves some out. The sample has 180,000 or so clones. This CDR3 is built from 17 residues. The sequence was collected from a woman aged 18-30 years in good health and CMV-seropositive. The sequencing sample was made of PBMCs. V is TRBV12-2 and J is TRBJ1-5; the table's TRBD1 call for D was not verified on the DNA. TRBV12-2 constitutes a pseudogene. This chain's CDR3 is CASRNRANPYSNQPQHF. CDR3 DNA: TGTGCAAGTCGCAACAGGGCTAACCCATATAGCAATCAGCCCCAGCATTTT.